This T cell receptor beta chain is from a study of T-cell reconstitution after alpha-beta-depleted transplantation in children. The study, taken as a whole, reports: At one year after transplant, newly produced T cells mostly accounted for T-cell counts and diversity. High day-60 TCRbeta diversity in some patients came from surviving recipient T cells and thymic progenitors. Expanded graft clones, several hundred of them, were reportedly the source of alpha-beta T cells about two months after transplant.

Molecular barcoding with unique molecular identifiers was used for the TCRbeta library. TCRdb reprocessed the PCR reads via MiXCR and lists one record per CDR3 protein. Altogether hundreds of thousands of distinct CDR3 sequences are present, roughly a sixth being singletons, with the ten largest covering around 44%. This clonotype was observed a handful of times. Its antigen is still unknown. V was clipped by 4 bases and J by 7 bases, with 11 bases between them. There are 13 residues in the CDR3. This receptor was taken from a male patient aged 2-9 years who had a stem cell transplant for acute lymphoblastic leukemia, so the T cells may come from the graft donor. The sequencing used PBMCs, mostly from graft donor cells, collected 360 days after TCRalphabeta/CD19-depleted stem cell transplant. The chain uses TRBV12-3 or TRBV12-4 and TRBJ2-1; possible D gene TRBD2, 5 bases. The CDR3 DNA follows: TGTGCCAGCAGTTCCGACTGGAGGAATGAGCAGTTCTTC. Protein product: CASSSDWRNEQFF.